This entry concerns a single TCR beta chain. This clone's antigen is unknown. The record has no base qualities; no much larger clone is one base away. Inclusive of the bounding cysteine and phenylalanine, the CDR3 is 13 residues long. Here the CDR3 DNA is all that survives: 39 bases in frame from base 1. Compared with germline, V lacks 3 bases and J lacks 7 bases; bases without a gene match: 5. Sequences SNHLY (CDR1) and FYNNEI (CDR2) are obtained from the germline V gene. Each collaborating institution followed its own protocols to collect whole blood in K2EDTA tubes. Collaborator samples were shipped for TCRbeta analysis as frozen whole blood, isolated PBMCs, or DNA extracted from either sample type. This specimen comes from a study of blood T cell repertoires in COVID-19 (dated by TCRdb to 2018 to 2021). A note on the overall study: Samples covering the acute and convalescent phases of COVID-19 were provided by collaborators in the United States, Italy and Spain. Sample metadata almost always included a de-identified subject ID, COVID-19 status, age in years and sex. Where available, HLA class I and class II types were taken from metadata supplied by the sample provider and were not determined by assay-based typing. The repertoires were released in a freely available public database intended as a resource for research on the immune response to SARS-CoV-2. The samples were drawn from two sources: the first 160 participants of the ongoing ImmuneRACE study, and 1,254 subjects contributed by 6 global collaborators. The dataset comprised deeply sampled blood TCRbeta repertoires from subjects exposed to, actively infected with, or recovered from COVID-19. The material from the prospective study consisted of cDNA or gDNA derived from T cells, B-cell-depleted T cells, or PBMCs. The full study reports these points: Clinical and demographic metadata were provided uncurated, with the amount varying by source and participant.

The immunoSEQ Assay, a bias-controlled multiplex PCR, was used to amplify TCRbeta CDR3 regions from genomic DNA. Per the authors' processing: Within the assay, amplification of reference gene primers was used to estimate how many nucleated cells each sample contained. To quantify the absolute abundance of each unique TCRbeta CDR3 rearrangement, sequence reads were collapsed and filtered. Productive Simpson clonality was computed per sample as the square root of Simpson's diversity index over productive rearrangements. TCRdb stores this immuneACCESS table with in-frame sequences only. Part of the clones is absent; in the studies checked, under half of the shortfall reflects unresolved V genes, and no reason is known for the rest. V and J calls plus clone size are reproduced from that table; the DNA served to infer D and trimming. The sample table records roughly 99,000 clones; 89% of these occur just once. The ten largest clones take up roughly 4.9% of the sample.

The chain joins TRBV2 to TRBJ1-1; 7 bases in between match TRBD1. This TCR derives from a man between 40 and 49 years old with active or convalescent COVID-19. The sequencing sample was made of peripheral blood. The CDR3 reads as follows: CASSDQGVLEAFF. The nucleotides are TGTGCCAGCAGTGACCAGGGGGTCCTTGAAGCTTTCTTT.